A single sample gave rise to the 8 T cell receptor beta chains below, sequenced in a study of immune heterogeneity within non-small cell lung tumors. The authors amplified TCR beta CDR3 by multiplex PCR with 32 V and 13 J primers. TCRdb independently ran MiXCR on the multiplex PCR reads; one entry per CDR3 protein. The sample lists 10,000 to 15,000 distinct CDR3 sequences, about 25% seen once, with roughly 12% in the top ten. Each sample used approximately 590 ng of genomic DNA from bulk tumor tissue. Spaced far apart, several biopsies were taken from each primary tumor during surgery. Before undergoing curative surgery, patients had newly diagnosed non-small cell lung cancer that was untreated. Input material: lung tumor tissue. These receptors originate from a man aged 45 to 65 with non-small cell lung cancer.

The V call is TRBV20-1, the J call TRBJ2-1, with 9 bases lining up with TRBD2. The CDR3 has 19 amino acids. V gave up 6 bases and J gave up 8 bases; unmatched junction bases: 26. Germline-derived CDR1 and CDR2 are DFQATT and SNEGSKA (reference sequence). For the CDR3, the DNA is TGCAGTGCGGAGGGTTGGACTAGCGCCTTTTCGATTCGGGGCGATGAGCAGTTCTTC. This codes for CSAEGWTSAFSIRGDEQFF.

About this clonotype itself: Being one base from a much bigger clone, this may be a read error. The J gene is TRBJ1-1, the V gene TRBV4-2; D possibly corresponds to TRBD1 (6 bases). The germline V and J ends were trimmed by 1 base and 5 bases, with 17 bases remaining between them. Germline V gives CDR1 LGHNA, CDR2 YNFKEQ. The CDR3 length is 16 residues. This chain's CDR3 is CASSQVVGGGWTEAFF. Here the CDR3 DNA reads TGTGCCAGCAGCCAAGTTGTCGGGGGCGGGTGGACTGAAGCTTTCTTT.

The V and J genes are TRBV24-1 and TRBJ2-5, with TRBD2 as a possible D gene (5 bases). Germline CDR1 KGHDR, CDR2 SFDVKD. The CDR3 extends over 16 amino acids. Trimming took off 1 base at V and 5 bases at J, with 16 bases between the two ends. As DNA, the CDR3 is TGTGCCACCAGTGATTTTAGCGCGGTTTCGGGGGAGACCCAGTACTTC. It yields the protein CATSDFSAVSGETQYF.

This clonotype was recorded at least ten times. V and J are TRBV11-3 and TRBJ2-1; D gene ambiguous. CDR3 length: 12 amino acids. The germline V and J ends were trimmed by 1 base and 4 bases, with 2 bases remaining between them. Germline V lookup: CDR1 SGHNT, CDR2 YENEEA. CDR3 coding DNA: TGTGCCAGCAGCTTAGGGTACAATGAGCAGTTCTTC. Encoded protein: CASSLGYNEQFF.

There are many counts of this clonotype. The chain recombines TRBV20-1 with TRBJ2-5; 12 positions agree with TRBD2. Trimming removed 4 bases from V and 4 bases from J; junction bases left unmatched: 7. CDR1 and CDR2 (germline): DFQATT, SNEGSKA (reference sequence). This CDR3 is built from 15 residues. CDR3 DNA: TGCAGTGCTAAGCTAGCGGGAGGGCGTGGAGAGACCCAGTACTTC. Its protein product is CSAKLAGGRGETQYF.

This clonotype was picked up many times. J is TRBJ1-1 and V is TRBV19; perhaps TRBD1 as D (6 bases). V lost 7 bases to trimming and J lost 4 bases, with 19 bases between them. Germline V lookup: CDR1 LNHDA, CDR2 SQIVND (reference sequence). This CDR3 region has 15 residues. CDR3 amino acids: CASTFGVQGGTEAFF. The CDR3 coding sequence is TGTGCCAGTACCTTTGGGGTACAGGGTGGCACTGAAGCTTTCTTT.

This clonotype was counted many times. Here the CDR3 DNA reads TGTGCCAGCTCACTCGGACTCCGGGGGACTGAAGCTTTCTTT. As protein: CASSLGLRGTEAFF. The rearrangement uses TRBV18 and TRBJ1-1; tentative D call: TRBD1 (5 bases). Trimming took 4 bases from V and 5 from J, leaving 14 bases between them. CDR3 length equals 14 residues. CDR1 and CDR2 (germline): KGHSH, LQKENI. The entire variable domain, with the rest obtained from reference TRBV18 and TRBJ1-1, is as follows: NAGVMQNPRHLVRRRGQEARLRCSPMKGHSHVYWYRQLPEEGLKFMVYLQKENIIDESGMPKERFSAEFPKEGPSILRIQQVVRGDSAAYFCASSLGLRGTEAFFGQGTRLTVV.

V usage is TRBV6-1 and J usage is TRBJ2-1; perhaps TRBD1 as D (6 bases). CDR3 size: 15 residues. Germline-derived CDR1 and CDR2 are MNHNS and SASEGT. The V and J ends lost 9 bases and 5 bases respectively, with 20 bases between them. CDR3 nucleotide sequence: TGTGCCAGGAGAGCCCTCGGGACACCAAACAATGAGCAGTTCTTC. It yields the protein CARRALGTPNNEQFF.